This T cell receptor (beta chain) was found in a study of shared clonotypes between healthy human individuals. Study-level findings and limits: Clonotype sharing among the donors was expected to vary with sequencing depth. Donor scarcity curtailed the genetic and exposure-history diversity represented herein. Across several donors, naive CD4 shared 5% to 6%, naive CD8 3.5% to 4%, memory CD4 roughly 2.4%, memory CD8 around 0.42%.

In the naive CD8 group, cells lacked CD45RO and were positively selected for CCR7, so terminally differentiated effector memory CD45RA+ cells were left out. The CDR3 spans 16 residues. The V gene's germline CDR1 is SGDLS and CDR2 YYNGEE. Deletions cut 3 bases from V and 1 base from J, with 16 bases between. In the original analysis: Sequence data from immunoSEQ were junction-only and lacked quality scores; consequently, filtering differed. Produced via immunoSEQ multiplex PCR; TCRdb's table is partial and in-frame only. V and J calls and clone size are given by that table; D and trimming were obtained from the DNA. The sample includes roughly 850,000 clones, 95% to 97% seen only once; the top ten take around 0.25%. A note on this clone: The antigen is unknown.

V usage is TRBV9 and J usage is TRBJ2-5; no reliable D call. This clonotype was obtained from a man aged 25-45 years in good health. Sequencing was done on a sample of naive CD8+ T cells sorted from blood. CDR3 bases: TGTGCCAGCAGCGAACCCTCTGGGGTGGCCCAAGAGACCCAGTACTTC. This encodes CASSEPSGVAQETQYF.